The 7 T cell receptor beta chains in this list originate from one sample, sequenced in a study of beta chain features in type 1 diabetes. Expressed TCRB transcripts got sequenced, as all isolated RNA was reverse transcribed. TCRdb keeps only in-frame clones here, not all; method: immunoSEQ multiplex PCR. The profile shows about 260,000 clones, 68% of them singletons. Sequences were obtained from naive CD4+ T cells from blood. The receptors were sampled from a man younger than 40 in good health.

The chain has TRBV5-1 and TRBJ2-1, with a tentative D call TRBD2 (5 bases). The germline CDR1 and CDR2 sequences are SGHRS and YFSETQ. The CDR3 length is 13 residues. V dropped 4 bases and J dropped 14 bases, with 19 bases sitting between them. The CDR3, as DNA: TGCGCCAGCAGCACCGCTAGGGAGCCGGCAAAGTTCTTC. Translation gives CASSTAREPAKFF. Full variable domain (missing parts from reference TRBV5-1 and TRBJ2-1): KAGVTQTPRYLIKTRGQQVTLSCSPISGHRSVSWYQQTPGQGLQFLFEYFSETQRNKGNFPGRFSGRQFSNSRSEMNVSTLELGDSALYLCASSTAREPAKFFGPGTRLTVL.

The chain employs TRBV5-1 and TRBJ2-3; D call uncertain. V lost 4 bases, J lost 6 bases, and 12 bases lay in between. The CDR3 extends over 13 amino acids. Germline CDR1 and CDR2: SGHRS and YFSETQ. The chain's CDR3 is CASSPEMEDTQYF. The CDR3 coding sequence is TGCGCCAGCAGCCCCGAAATGGAGGATACGCAGTATTTT.

The V call is TRBV5-6, the J call TRBJ1-1; D is undetermined. The CDR3 runs 13 residues. V was pared by 4 bases and J by 0 bases, with 7 bases between. From germline, CDR1 is SGHDT and CDR2 YYEEEE. Here the CDR3 DNA reads TGTGCCAGCAGCCTCCCATTGAACACTGAAGCTTTCTTT. This translates into CASSLPLNTEAFF. Using reference TRBV5-6 and TRBJ1-1 for the parts outside the CDR3, the full variable domain is DAGVTQSPTHLIKTRGQQVTLRCSPKSGHDTVSWYQQALGQGPQFIFQYYEEEERQRGNFPDRFSGHQFPNYSSELNVNALLLGDSALYLCASSLPLNTEAFFGQGTRLTVV.

There are a few counts of this clone. This rearrangement joins TRBV5-1 to TRBJ2-5; 10 positions match TRBD2. CDR1 and CDR2 (germline): SGHRS, YFSETQ. The V segment lost 4 bases and the J segment 2 bases; nucleotides outside the gene matches: 8. The CDR3 contains 16 residues. In DNA form, the CDR3 reads TGCGCCAGCAGCCCGAGAGGACTAGCGGAACAAGAGACCCAGTACTTC. Amino acid sequence: CASSPRGLAEQETQYF.

The chain combines TRBV25-1 with TRBJ2-5; 7 bases are a match to TRBD1. Unmatched junction bases numbered 5, after V lost 3 bases and J lost 4 bases. CDR1 and CDR2 from the germline V gene are MGHDK and SYGVNS. The CDR3 is made up of 14 amino acids. CDR3 amino acids: CASSDYRGVETQYF. The CDR3 DNA reads TGTGCCAGCAGTGACTACAGGGGTGTAGAGACCCAGTACTTC.

The CDR3 DNA is TGCAGCGCCGGACCGGGACAGGGAAAGTACGAGCAGTACTTC. Translation: CSAGPGQGKYEQYF. J is TRBJ2-7 and V is TRBV29-1; 9 bases line up with TRBD1. Per germline, CDR1 SQVTM and CDR2 ANQGSEA. This CDR3 spans 14 amino acids. Germline trimming cut 7 bases from V and 4 bases from J; bases unmatched to any gene: 11.

This clone was counted between two and nine times. This chain joins TRBV29-1 and TRBJ2-7; D might be TRBD1 or TRBD2, each matching 5 bases. V was cut by 7 bases and J by 0 bases, with 13 bases left in between. Looked up from germline, CDR1 is SQVTM and CDR2 is ANQGSEA. The CDR3 length is 13 residues. The CDR3: CSARDGGSYEQYF. DNA of the CDR3: TGCAGCGCTAGGGACGGTGGCTCCTACGAGCAGTACTTC.